A single sample is the source of the 19 T cell receptor beta chains below, sequenced in a study of blood T cell repertoires in COVID-19. The table came from immunoSEQ multiplex PCR; TCRdb's copy has only in-frame clones and leaves some out. The table includes about 110,000 clones, roughly 85% detected once. Sequencing was carried out using peripheral blood. The receptors come from a human donor in a cohort sampled during active COVID-19.

The chain uses TRBV29-1 and TRBJ2-1; the D gene is possibly TRBD2 (6 bases). Germline CDR1 SQVTM, CDR2 ANQGSEA. The V gene lost 3 bases and the J gene lost 0 bases, with 12 bases spanning the gap. The CDR3 spans 15 residues. CDR3 sequence: CSVDRLGSSYNEQFF. For the CDR3, the DNA is TGCAGCGTTGACCGACTAGGGAGCTCCTACAATGAGCAGTTCTTC.

This clone was detected a few times. This chain links TRBV27 with TRBJ1-5; 10 bases fit TRBD1. V trimming: 6 bases; J trimming: 4 bases; junction bases outside the gene matches: 6. The CDR3 is made up of 15 amino acids. The germline V gene encodes CDR1 MNHEY and CDR2 SMNVEV (reference sequence). The CDR3 DNA sequence: TGTGCCAGCAGCCTAGGGGGACAGGGGAATCAGCCCCAGCATTTT. Amino acids: CASSLGGQGNQPQHF.

This rearrangement joins TRBV6-1 to TRBJ1-6; a possible D gene is TRBD1 (6 bases). The germline CDR1 and CDR2 sequences are MNHNS and SASEGT. The ends were cut back, 1 base at V and 0 bases at J, with 19 bases in the middle. CDR3 length equals 20 residues. The CDR3 is CASSEVARGFGFSYNSPLHF. CDR3 coding DNA: TGTGCCAGCAGTGAAGTTGCCAGGGGCTTTGGCTTCTCCTATAATTCACCCCTCCACTTT.

The chain couples TRBV7-8 to TRBJ2-2; 7 nucleotides align to TRBD1. The CDR3 has 16 residues. The V and J ends lost 6 bases and 8 bases, in that order; junction bases with no gene match: 15. Looked up from germline, CDR1 is SGHVS and CDR2 is FQNEAQ. The DNA of the CDR3 is TGTGCCAGCAGTCCTGACAGGGTGGTTGGTATGGGGGAGCTGTTTTTT. The encoded protein is CASSPDRVVGMGELFF.

J is TRBJ1-2 and V is TRBV7-2; the D gene is possibly TRBD1 (5 bases). In germline, CDR1 is SGHTA, CDR2 FQGNSA. Trimming cost V 5 bases and J 4 bases, with 17 bases left between them. The CDR3 totals 15 residues. Here the CDR3 reads CASSTRQRGGYGYTF. In DNA, the CDR3 is TGTGCCAGCAGCACAAGACAGAGGGGAGGCTATGGCTACACCTTC.

The chain carries TRBV7-4 and TRBJ1-5; 10 bases align to TRBD1. The junction had 10 bases not matched to a gene; V was cut back by 0 bases and J by 2 bases. Germline CDR1 SGHVT, CDR2 SQSDAQ. The CDR3 has 19 residues. The CDR3 sequence is CASSLAGQGFLGGNQPQHF. The CDR3 DNA reads TGTGCCAGCAGCTTAGCGGGACAGGGGTTTCTGGGAGGCAATCAGCCCCAGCATTTT.

The chain recombines TRBV6-1 with TRBJ1-1; D is perhaps TRBD1 (5 bases). The CDR3 loop spans 15 amino acids. V was cut by 3 bases and J by 0 bases, with 11 bases left in between. The germline gives CDR1 MNHNS, CDR2 SASEGT. The CDR3 sequence is CASSDRAAMNTEAFF. The DNA for the CDR3 is TGTGCCAGCAGTGACAGGGCGGCGATGAACACTGAAGCTTTCTTT.

The CDR3 sequence is CASSHSGNTGELFF. The CDR3 bases are TGTGCCAGCAGCCATAGCGGAAACACCGGGGAGCTGTTTTTT. The chain links TRBV7-2 to TRBJ2-2, with D tentatively TRBD2 (6 bases). The CDR3 spans 14 residues. Deletions cut 5 bases from V and 2 bases from J, with 9 bases between. CDR1 SGHTA and CDR2 FQGNSA come from the germline V gene.

V is TRBV6-6 and J is TRBJ1-1, with 7 bases aligning to TRBD1. Losses at the gene ends were 8 bases for V and 6 bases for J; bases not matched to a gene: 9. Germline lookup yields CDR1 MNHNY and CDR2 SVGAGI (reference sequence). CDR3 size: 13 residues. CDR3 loop: CASLMTGLAEAFF. CDR3 sequence (DNA): TGTGCCAGCCTTATGACAGGGTTGGCTGAAGCTTTCTTT.

The V and J genes are TRBV5-8 and TRBJ2-1, with a weak D call TRBD2 (5 bases). V was shortened by 2 bases and J by 7 bases, with 13 bases between the two germline ends. The CDR3 length is 14 residues. Germline V gene data show CDR1 as SGHTS and CDR2 as YDEGEE. The CDR3 nucleotides read TGTGCCAGCAGCTTCCGGACTCCTAAGAATGAGCAGTTCTTC. It specifies CASSFRTPKNEQFF.

J is TRBJ2-2 and V is TRBV11-3, with D possibly being TRBD1 (6 bases). CDR1 SGHNT and CDR2 YENEEA come from the germline V gene. V was pared by 6 bases and J by 4 bases, with 12 bases between. The CDR3 is 14 amino acids. CDR3 amino acids: CASSTGQRTGELFF. The CDR3, as DNA: TGTGCCAGCAGTACGGGACAACGCACCGGGGAGCTGTTTTTT.

Regarding this clone: Germline is not matched at one junction end, which may reflect a read error. The V and J genes are TRBV28 and TRBJ1-5, with a tentative D call TRBD1 (6 bases). CDR1 and CDR2 (germline): MDHEN, SYDVKM. This CDR3 region has 15 residues. CDR3 region: CASSPITGSSQPQHF. Here the CDR3 DNA reads TGTGCCAGCAGCCCCATTACAGGGAGCAGTCAGCCCCAGCATTTT.

The chain joins TRBV6-2 or TRBV6-3 to TRBJ1-2, with D tentatively TRBD1 (5 bases). The CDR3 extends over 13 amino acids. V lost 0 bases and J lost 7, with 9 bases in between. Germline CDR1 and CDR2: MNHEY and SVGEGT. The CDR3 region is CASSYSRGGGYTF. CDR3 DNA sequence: TGTGCCAGCAGTTACTCGAGGGGAGGTGGCTACACCTTC.

The rearrangement links TRBV19 to TRBJ2-3; maybe TRBD1 (6 bases). V was shortened by 6 bases and J by 6 bases, with 22 bases between the two germline ends. This CDR3 region has 16 residues. Germline CDR1 LNHDA, CDR2 SQIVND (reference sequence). The CDR3 spells CASSKVRGRPIDTQYF. CDR3 coding DNA: TGTGCCAGTAGCAAAGTCAGGGGTCGCCCTATCGATACGCAGTATTTT.

The gene calls are TRBV6-6 and TRBJ1-3, with 7 nucleotides matching TRBD1. The V gene's germline CDR1 is MNHNY and CDR2 SVGAGI (reference sequence). Unmatched junction bases numbered 5, after V lost 6 bases and J lost 0 bases. The CDR3 contains 15 residues. CDR3 DNA sequence: TGTGCCAGCAGATCCTCAGGGGGCTCTGGAAACACCATATATTTT. Protein: CASRSSGGSGNTIYF.

The chain recombines TRBV7-9 with TRBJ2-1; D perhaps matches TRBD1 (6 bases). Germline V gene data show CDR1 as SEHNR and CDR2 as FQNEAQ (reference sequence). V lost 1 base, J lost 4 bases, and 20 bases lay in between. The CDR3 runs 18 residues. The CDR3: CASSLVGRGSIPYNEQFF. The CDR3 DNA reads as TGTGCCAGCAGCTTAGTTGGCAGGGGATCAATCCCTTACAATGAGCAGTTCTTC.

The chain combines TRBV4-3 with TRBJ1-4, with D perhaps matching TRBD1 (5 bases). Trimming took off 0 bases at V and 8 bases at J, with 10 bases between the two ends. From germline, CDR1 is LGHNA and CDR2 YSLEER. The CDR3 has 14 amino acids. The CDR3 loop is CASSQDLGEEKLFF. The CDR3 DNA follows: TGCGCCAGCAGCCAAGATCTAGGGGAAGAAAAACTGTTTTTT.

The chain carries TRBV6-5 and TRBJ2-3; tentative D call: TRBD1 (6 bases). The CDR3 totals 15 residues. V was trimmed by 5 bases and J by 8 bases, leaving 20 bases between them. Germline CDR1 reads MNHEY; CDR2 reads SVGAGI. The CDR3 coding sequence is TGTGCCAGCAGTCCGCCCGGCGTGGGGGCACGTACGCAGTATTTT. It codes for CASSPPGVGARTQYF.

This clone showed up just a few times. This chain links TRBV7-2 with TRBJ1-5; 11 bases align to TRBD1. V trimming: 5 bases; J trimming: 4 bases; junction bases outside the gene matches: 4. The CDR3 has 15 residues. The germline V gene has CDR1 SGHTA and CDR2 FQGNSA. The CDR3 DNA follows: TGTGCCAGCAGCGCGGGACAGGGGGTGAATCAGCCCCAGCATTTT. As protein: CASSAGQGVNQPQHF.